The clone carrying this T cell receptor beta chain was seen more than once but under ten times. Its antigen is unknown. This record comes from a study of beta chain features in type 1 diabetes. Isolated RNA was reverse transcribed in full, so expressed TCRB transcripts were sequenced. The assay was immunoSEQ multiplex PCR, and TCRdb's table has in-frame clones only and misses some. The table lists about 270,000 clones, over 11% of them singletons, with 0.017% in the top ten. Study-wide findings and caveats: In patients and controls equally, PCR might favor templates that are shorter. In cDNA sequencing, cells with high TCR expression could be over-represented. Across all four CD4+ subsets, people with type 1 diabetes showed modestly shorter TCRB CDR3s. Whether TCRB rearrangement is influenced by HLA type was left unresolved in this analysis.

This CDR3 is 11 amino acids long. CDR1 is LNHDA, CDR2 SQIVND, per germline (reference sequence). The ends were cut back, 6 bases at V and 9 bases at J, with 9 bases in the middle. The specimen was naive CD4+ T cells from blood. This receptor was taken from a man aged 25 to 45 with type 1 diabetes. V and J are TRBV19 and TRBJ2-1; D might be TRBD2 (5 bases). In DNA form, the CDR3 reads TGTGCCAGTAGGCTAGCAGGTGAGCAGTTCTTC. As protein: CASRLAGEQFF.